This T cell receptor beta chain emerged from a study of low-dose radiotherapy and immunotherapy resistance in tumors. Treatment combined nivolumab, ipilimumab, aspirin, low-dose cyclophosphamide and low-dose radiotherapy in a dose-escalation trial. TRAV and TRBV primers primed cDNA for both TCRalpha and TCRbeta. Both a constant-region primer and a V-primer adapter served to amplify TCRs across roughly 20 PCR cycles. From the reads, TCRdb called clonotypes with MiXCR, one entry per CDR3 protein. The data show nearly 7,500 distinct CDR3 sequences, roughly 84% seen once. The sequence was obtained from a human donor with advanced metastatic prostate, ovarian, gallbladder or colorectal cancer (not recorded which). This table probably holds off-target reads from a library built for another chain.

The CDR3 DNA reads TGCAGTGCTAGCTTTAGCGGGACAGGGGATGGCTACACCTTC. Translated, it gives CSASFSGTGDGYTF. The chain carries TRBV20-1 and TRBJ1-2; 10 positions match TRBD1. The CDR3 covers 14 residues. From germline, CDR1 is DFQATT and CDR2 SNEGSKA (reference sequence). Losses at the gene ends were 3 bases for V and 6 bases for J; bases not matched to a gene: 7.